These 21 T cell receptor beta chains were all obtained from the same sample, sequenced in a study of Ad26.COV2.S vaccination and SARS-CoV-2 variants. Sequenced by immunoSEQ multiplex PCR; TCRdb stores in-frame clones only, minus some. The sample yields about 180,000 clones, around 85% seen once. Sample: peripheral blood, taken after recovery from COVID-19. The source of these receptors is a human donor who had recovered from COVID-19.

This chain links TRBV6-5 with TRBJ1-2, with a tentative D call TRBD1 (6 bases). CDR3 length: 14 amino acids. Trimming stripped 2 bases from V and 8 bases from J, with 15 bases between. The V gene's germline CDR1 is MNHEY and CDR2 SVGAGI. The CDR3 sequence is CASSYSSQGRGYTF. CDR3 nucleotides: TGTGCCAGCAGTTACAGCTCCCAGGGGAGAGGCTACACCTTC.

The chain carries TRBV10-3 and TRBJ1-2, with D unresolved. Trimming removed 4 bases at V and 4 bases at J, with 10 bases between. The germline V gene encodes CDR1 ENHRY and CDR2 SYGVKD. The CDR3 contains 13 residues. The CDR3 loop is CAISGNEGYGYTF. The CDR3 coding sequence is TGTGCCATCAGTGGGAATGAGGGCTATGGCTACACCTTC.

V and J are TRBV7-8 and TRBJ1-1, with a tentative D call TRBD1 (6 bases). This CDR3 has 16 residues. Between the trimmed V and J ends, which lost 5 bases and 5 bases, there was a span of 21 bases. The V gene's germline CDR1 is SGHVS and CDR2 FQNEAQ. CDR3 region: CASSTRTRGGGTEAFF. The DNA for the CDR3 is TGTGCCAGCAGCACTCGTACCAGGGGCGGCGGGACTGAAGCTTTCTTT.

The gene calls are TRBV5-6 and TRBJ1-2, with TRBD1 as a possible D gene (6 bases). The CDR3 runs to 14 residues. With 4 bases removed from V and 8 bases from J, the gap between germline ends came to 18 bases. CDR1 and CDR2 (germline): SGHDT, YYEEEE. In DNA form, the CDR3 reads TGTGCCAGCAGCCTCCGGGGGCTATTTAGCGGCTACACCTTC. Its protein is CASSLRGLFSGYTF.

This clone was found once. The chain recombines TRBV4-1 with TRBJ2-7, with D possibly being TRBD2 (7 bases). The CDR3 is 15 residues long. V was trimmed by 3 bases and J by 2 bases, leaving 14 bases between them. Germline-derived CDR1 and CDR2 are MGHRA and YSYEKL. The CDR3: CASSQGGGYTYEQYF. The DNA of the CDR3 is TGCGCCAGCAGCCAGGGGGGGGGCTACACCTACGAGCAGTACTTC.

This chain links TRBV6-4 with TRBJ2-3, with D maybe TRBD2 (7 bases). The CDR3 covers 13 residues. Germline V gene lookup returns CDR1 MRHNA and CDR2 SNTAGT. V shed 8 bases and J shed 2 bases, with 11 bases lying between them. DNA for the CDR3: TGTGCCAGCGGGGCGGGGGCCACAGATACGCAGTATTTT. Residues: CASGAGATDTQYF.

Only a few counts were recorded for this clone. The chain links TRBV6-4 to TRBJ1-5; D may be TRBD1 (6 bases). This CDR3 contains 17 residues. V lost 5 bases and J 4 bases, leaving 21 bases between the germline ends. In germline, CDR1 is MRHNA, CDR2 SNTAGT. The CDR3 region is CASSLPASGQMNQPQHF. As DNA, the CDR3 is TGTGCCAGCAGTCTTCCCGCCTCAGGACAGATGAATCAGCCCCAGCATTTT.

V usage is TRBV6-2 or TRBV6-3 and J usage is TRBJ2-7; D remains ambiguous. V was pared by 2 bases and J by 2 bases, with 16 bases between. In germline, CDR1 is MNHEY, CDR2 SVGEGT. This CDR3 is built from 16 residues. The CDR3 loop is CASSYQIGMSPYEQYF. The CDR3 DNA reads TGTGCCAGCAGTTACCAAATTGGGATGTCCCCCTACGAGCAGTACTTC.

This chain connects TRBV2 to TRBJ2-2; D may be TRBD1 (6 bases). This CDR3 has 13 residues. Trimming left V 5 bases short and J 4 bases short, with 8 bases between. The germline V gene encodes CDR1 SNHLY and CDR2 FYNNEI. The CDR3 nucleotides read TGTGCCAGCAGTAAGGACAGCACCGGGGAGCTGTTTTTT. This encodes CASSKDSTGELFF.

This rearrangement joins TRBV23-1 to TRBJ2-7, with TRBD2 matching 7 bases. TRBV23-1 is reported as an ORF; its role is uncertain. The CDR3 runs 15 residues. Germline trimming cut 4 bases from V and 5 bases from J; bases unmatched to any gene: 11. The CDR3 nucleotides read TGCGCCAGCAGTCGAAAACTAGCGAATCTTAACGAGCAGTACTTC. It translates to CASSRKLANLNEQYF.

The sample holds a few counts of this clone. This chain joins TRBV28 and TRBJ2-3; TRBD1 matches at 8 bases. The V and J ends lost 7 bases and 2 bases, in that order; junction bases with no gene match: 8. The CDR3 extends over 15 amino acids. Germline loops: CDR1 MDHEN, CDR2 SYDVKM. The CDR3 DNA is TGTGCCAGCATCCCTCAGGGGGCCCACACAGATACGCAGTATTTT. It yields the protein CASIPQGAHTDTQYF.

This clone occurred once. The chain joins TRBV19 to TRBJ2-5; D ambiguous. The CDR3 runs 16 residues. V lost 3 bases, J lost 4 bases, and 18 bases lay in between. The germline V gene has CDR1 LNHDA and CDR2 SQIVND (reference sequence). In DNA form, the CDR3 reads TGTGCCAGTAGTATTGGTTGGGCATCTAAGGGAGAGACCCAGTACTTC. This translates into CASSIGWASKGETQYF.

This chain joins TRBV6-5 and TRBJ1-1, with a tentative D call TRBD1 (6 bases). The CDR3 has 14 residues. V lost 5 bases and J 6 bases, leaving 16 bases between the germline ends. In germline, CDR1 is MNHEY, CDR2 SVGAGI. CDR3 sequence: CASSTGARTAEAFF. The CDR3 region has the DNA TGTGCCAGCAGTACGGGGGCTAGGACCGCTGAAGCTTTCTTT.

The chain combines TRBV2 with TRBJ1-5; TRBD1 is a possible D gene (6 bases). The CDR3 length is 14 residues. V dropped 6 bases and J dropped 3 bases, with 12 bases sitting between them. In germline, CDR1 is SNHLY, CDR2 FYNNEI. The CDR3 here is CASSADRLNQPQHF. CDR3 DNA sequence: TGTGCCAGCAGCGCCGACAGGCTCAATCAGCCCCAGCATTTT.

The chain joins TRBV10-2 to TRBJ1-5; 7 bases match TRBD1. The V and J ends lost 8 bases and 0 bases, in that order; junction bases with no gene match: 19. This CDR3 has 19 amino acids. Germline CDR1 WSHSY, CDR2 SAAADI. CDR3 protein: CASHPRGGRGPYSNQPQHF. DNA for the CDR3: TGCGCCAGCCACCCCAGGGGGGGCCGGGGACCTTATAGCAATCAGCCCCAGCATTTT.

The chain's CDR3 is CASSLRAGQGTYEQYF. CDR3 nucleotide sequence: TGCGCCAGCAGCTTGAGGGCGGGACAGGGTACCTACGAGCAGTACTTC. The rearrangement uses TRBV5-1 and TRBJ2-7, with 9 positions matching TRBD1. Germline V CDR1 and CDR2: SGHRS, YFSETQ. V gave up 1 base and J gave up 2 bases; unmatched junction bases: 7. The CDR3 covers 16 residues.

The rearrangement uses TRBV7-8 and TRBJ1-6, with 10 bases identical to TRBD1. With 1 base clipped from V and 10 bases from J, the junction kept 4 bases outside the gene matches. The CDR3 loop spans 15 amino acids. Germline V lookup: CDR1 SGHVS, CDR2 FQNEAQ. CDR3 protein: CASSLEGQGDSPLHF. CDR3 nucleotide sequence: TGTGCCAGCAGCTTAGAAGGACAGGGGGACTCACCCCTCCACTTT. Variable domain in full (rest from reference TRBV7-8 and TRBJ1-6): GAGVSQSPRYKVAKRGQDVALRCDPISGHVSLFWYQQALGQGPEFLTYFQNEAQLDKSGLPSDRFFAERPEGSVSTLKIQRTQQEDSAVYLCASSLEGQGDSPLHFGNGTRLTVT.

The CDR3 DNA follows: TGCGCCAGCAGCTTGTATCCGGGGAACCAAGAGACCCAGTACTTC. This encodes CASSLYPGNQETQYF. The genes are TRBV5-1 and TRBJ2-5; tentatively, D is TRBD2 (5 bases). Looked up from germline, CDR1 is SGHRS and CDR2 is YFSETQ. With 1 base removed from V and 0 bases from J, the gap between germline ends came to 10 bases. The CDR3 extends over 15 amino acids.

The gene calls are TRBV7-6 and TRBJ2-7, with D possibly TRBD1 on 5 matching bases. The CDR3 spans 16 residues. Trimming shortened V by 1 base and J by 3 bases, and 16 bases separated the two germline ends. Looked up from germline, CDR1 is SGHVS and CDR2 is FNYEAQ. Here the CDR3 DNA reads TGTGCCAGCAGCTTAGGGGCAGGGTCGACCCACTACGAGCAGTACTTC. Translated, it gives CASSLGAGSTHYEQYF.

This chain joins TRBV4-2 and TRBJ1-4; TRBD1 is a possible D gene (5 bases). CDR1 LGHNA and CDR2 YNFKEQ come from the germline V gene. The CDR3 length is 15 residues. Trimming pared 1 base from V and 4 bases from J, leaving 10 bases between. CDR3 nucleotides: TGTGCCAGCAGCCAAGGGGACGGGATTAATGAAAAACTGTTTTTT. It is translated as CASSQGDGINEKLFF.

CDR3 sequence (DNA): TGTGCCAGCAGCGACCCCGGGGGGAACAATGAGCAGTTCTTC. This encodes CASSDPGGNNEQFF. The chain is built from TRBV25-1 and TRBJ2-1, with 7 bases lining up with TRBD2. Germline V CDR1 and CDR2: MGHDK, SYGVNS. The CDR3 consists of 14 residues. V trimming: 6 bases; J trimming: 5 bases; junction bases outside the gene matches: 7.